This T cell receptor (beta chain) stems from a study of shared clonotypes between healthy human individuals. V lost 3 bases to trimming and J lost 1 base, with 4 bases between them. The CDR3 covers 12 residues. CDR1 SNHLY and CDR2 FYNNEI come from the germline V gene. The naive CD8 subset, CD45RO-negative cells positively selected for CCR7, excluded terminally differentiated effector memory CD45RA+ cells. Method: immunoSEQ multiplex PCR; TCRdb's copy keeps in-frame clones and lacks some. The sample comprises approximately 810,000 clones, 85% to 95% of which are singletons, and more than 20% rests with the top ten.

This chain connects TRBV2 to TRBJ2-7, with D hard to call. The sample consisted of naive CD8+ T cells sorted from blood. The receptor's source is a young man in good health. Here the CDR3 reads CASSDMSYEQYF. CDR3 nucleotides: TGTGCCAGCAGTGACATGTCCTACGAGCAGTACTTC.